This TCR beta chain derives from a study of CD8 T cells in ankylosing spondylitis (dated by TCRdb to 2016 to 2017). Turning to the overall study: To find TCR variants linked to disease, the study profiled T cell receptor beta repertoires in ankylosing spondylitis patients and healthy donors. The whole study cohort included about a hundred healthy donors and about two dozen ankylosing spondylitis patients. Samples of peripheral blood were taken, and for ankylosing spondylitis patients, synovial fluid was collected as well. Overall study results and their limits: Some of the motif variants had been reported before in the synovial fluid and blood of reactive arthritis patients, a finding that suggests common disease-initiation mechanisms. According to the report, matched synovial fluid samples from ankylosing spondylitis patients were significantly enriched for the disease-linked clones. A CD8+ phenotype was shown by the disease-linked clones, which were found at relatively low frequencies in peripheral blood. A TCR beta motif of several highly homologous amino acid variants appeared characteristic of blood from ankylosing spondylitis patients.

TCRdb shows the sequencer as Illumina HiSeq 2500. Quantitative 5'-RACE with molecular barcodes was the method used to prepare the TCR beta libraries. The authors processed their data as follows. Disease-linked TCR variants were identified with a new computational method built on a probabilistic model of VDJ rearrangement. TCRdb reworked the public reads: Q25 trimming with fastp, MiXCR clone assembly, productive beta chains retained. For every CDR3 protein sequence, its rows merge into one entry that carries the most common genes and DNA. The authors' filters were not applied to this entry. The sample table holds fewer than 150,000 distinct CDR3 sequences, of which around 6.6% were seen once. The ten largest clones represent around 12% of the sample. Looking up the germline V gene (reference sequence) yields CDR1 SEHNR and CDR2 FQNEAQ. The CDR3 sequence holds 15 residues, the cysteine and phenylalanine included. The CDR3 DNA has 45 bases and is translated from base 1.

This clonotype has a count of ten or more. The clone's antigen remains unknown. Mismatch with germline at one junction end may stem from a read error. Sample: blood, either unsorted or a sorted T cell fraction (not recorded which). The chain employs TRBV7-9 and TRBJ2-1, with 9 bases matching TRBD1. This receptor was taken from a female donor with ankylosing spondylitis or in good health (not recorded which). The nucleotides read TGCGCCAGCAGCCCCGGACAGGGGAGTTACAATGAGCAGTTCTTC. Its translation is CASSPGQGSYNEQFF.